Here is one T cell receptor (beta chain) with its context. In germline, CDR1 is MNHEY, CDR2 SMNVEV (reference sequence). V was trimmed by 5 bases and J by 2 bases, leaving 12 bases between them. This CDR3 has 14 amino acids. These data are taken from a study of blood T cell repertoires in COVID-19. Study background: From T cells, B-cell-depleted T cells, or PBMCs came the material, which was cDNA or gDNA.

The table came from immunoSEQ multiplex PCR; TCRdb's copy has only in-frame clones and leaves some out. The repertoire holds 150,000 to 200,000 clones, with about 77% as singletons. This receptor was taken from a woman in her forties or fifties with acute COVID-19. J is TRBJ1-2 and V is TRBV27; perhaps TRBD1 as D (5 bases). The material sequenced was PBMCs or T cells enriched from blood (not recorded which). CDR3 sequence: CASSAYGGNYGYTF. As DNA, the CDR3 is TGTGCCAGCAGTGCATACGGGGGGAACTATGGCTACACCTTC.